Sequencing of this TCR beta chain was carried out in a study of circulating CD8 cells and anti-PD-1 response in melanoma. Overall study findings and caveats: DNEG was most diverse; TIGIT repertoires were least diverse. Under 8% of TRB clonotypes were shared between subsets at M1.

Using around 16 ng of total RNA, TCR libraries were made with the QIAseq Immune Repertoire TCR panel. TCRdb redid the calling of the reads with MiXCR, one entry per CDR3 protein. Of nearly 550 distinct CDR3 sequences listed, roughly 7.9% are singletons. Live CD3+CD8+TCRalphabeta+ cells were sorted into four subsets by PD-1 and/or TIGIT. By frequency in the sample, this clonotype is medium-sized. Its specificity is not known. V lost 2 bases to trimming and J lost 4 bases; unmatched junction nucleotides: 11. Germline assignment: CDR1 SGHTA and CDR2 FQGNSA. The CDR3 is made up of 17 amino acids. The source is a human donor with melanoma. The sequencing here drew on CD8+ T cells from PBMCs, taken at baseline or after one month of anti-PD-1 therapy (not recorded which). The rearrangement uses TRBV7-2 and TRBJ2-3; 8 bases fit TRBD2. The CDR3 sequence: CASSLMPIAGSADTQYF. For the CDR3, the DNA is TGTGCCAGCAGCTTAATGCCGATAGCGGGGTCCGCAGATACGCAGTATTTT.